This TCR beta chain comes out of a study of shared clonotypes between healthy human individuals. Study observations and caveats: It was the few donors that limited the genetic and exposure-history diversity represented.

The CDR3 contains 16 residues. Per the germline V gene, CDR1 is KGHSH and CDR2 is LQKENI. The germline V and J ends were trimmed by 2 bases and 7 bases, with 20 bases remaining between them. Notes on this clone: Its antigen is not identified.

Sequencing used immunoSEQ multiplex PCR; TCRdb keeps in-frame clones, though not all of them. The repertoire has about 1 million clones, about 80% of them found once; the top ten carry approximately 0.5%. The rearrangement uses TRBV18 and TRBJ2-5, with D maybe TRBD2 (5 bases). Sample: memory CD4+ T cells from PBMCs. Documented subset: CD45RA-negative fraction. The TCR comes from a man between 18 and 35 years old in good health. Some clones in this sample may be carry-over from other donors' samples. Here the CDR3 reads CASSPDLGTREGTQYF. Written as DNA, the CDR3 is TGTGCCAGCTCACCAGATTTAGGCACCCGCGAGGGGACCCAGTACTTC. The whole variable domain, remainder taken from reference TRBV18 and TRBJ2-5, is NAGVMQNPRHLVRRRGQEARLRCSPMKGHSHVYWYRQLPEEGLKFMVYLQKENIIDESGMPKERFSAEFPKEGPSILRIQQVVRGDSAAYFCASSPDLGTREGTQYFGPGTRLLVL.